These T cell receptor beta chains were read from a single sample in a study of PD-1 blockade in classical Hodgkin lymphoma. Sequenced by immunoSEQ multiplex PCR; TCRdb stores in-frame clones only, minus some. The sample records about 99,000 clones, roughly 76% being singletons. Sequencing was performed on peripheral blood mononuclear cells (PBMCs), taken before the second cycle of nivolumab. All receptors come from a human donor with classical Hodgkin lymphoma. Both conserved end residues are part of each CDR3. The order of the fields is V gene, D gene, J gene, clone size, CDR3 DNA, CDR3 protein. A D gene is named only where the DNA matches it firmly. Some rows mark clone size as missing; the rest say once, few, many or name a class of expanded clone.

TRBV7-9	TRBD1	TRBJ1-2	once	TGTGCCAGCAGCCCGCTTGGGACAGCTAACTATGGCTACACCTTC	CASSPLGTANYGYTF
TRBV7-2	-	TRBJ2-1	-	TGTGCCAGCAGCCCCCCTGACAATGAGCAGTTCTTC	CASSPPDNEQFF
TRBV28	-	TRBJ1-2	-	TGTGCCAGCAGTTCCAGGACGGGTTGGAACGATGGCTACACCTTC	CASSSRTGWNDGYTF
TRBV6-1	-	TRBJ1-1	once	TGTGCCAGCAGTGAAGACCGGGGCGTGACTGAAGCTTTCTTT	CASSEDRGVTEAFF
TRBV4-1	-	TRBJ1-3	-	TGCGCCAGCAGCCAACCGACCTCTGGAAACACCATATATTTT	CASSQPTSGNTIYF
TRBV27	TRBD1	TRBJ2-7	-	TGTGCCAGCAGTTTAGCCCCCGGGACAGTAGTAGTCTACGAGCAGTACTTC	CASSLAPGTVVVYEQYF
TRBV6-1	TRBD2	TRBJ2-1	-	TGTGCCAGCAGTGAACGGACTAGCGGTTACAATGAGCAGTTCTTC	CASSERTSGYNEQFF
TRBV10-3	TRBD2	TRBJ2-1	-	TGTGCCATCAGGGCTAGCGGGGCGGGGAACAATGAGCAGTTCTTC	CAIRASGAGNNEQFF
TRBV6-5	-	TRBJ1-5	-	TGTGCCAGCAGTTCCCCGCCTCAGCCCCAGCATTTT	CASSSPPQPQHF
TRBV10-3	TRBD1	TRBJ2-2	-	TGTGCCATCAGTGGACAGGGGACCAACGGGGAGCTGTTTTTT	CAISGQGTNGELFF
TRBV19	-	TRBJ1-5	-	TGTGCCAGTAGTGTTCAGGGGAGGAACCAGCCCCAGCATTTT	CASSVQGRNQPQHF
TRBV27	-	TRBJ2-7	-	TGTGCCAGCAGTTCCCTCGTACCGGTGGGGAAAGGGAACGAGCAGTACTTC	CASSSLVPVGKGNEQYF
TRBV7-9	-	TRBJ2-2	-	TGTGCCAGCAGCAACCCTTTTTCTGGGAACGGGGAGCTGTTTTTT	CASSNPFSGNGELFF
TRBV7-6	TRBD2	TRBJ2-3	-	TGTGCCAGCAGCTCAAGACCTAGCGGAGCTAGCACAGATACGCAGTATTTT	CASSSRPSGASTDTQYF
TRBV7-2	TRBD1	TRBJ2-7	-	TGTGCCAGCAGCTTAGCGACAGGGGTCTACTTC	CASSLATGVYF
TRBV4-2	TRBD2	TRBJ2-3	-	TGTGCCAGCAGCCAGGGGACTAGCGCTTCCGTCGGGGCAGATACGCAGTATTTT	CASSQGTSASVGADTQYF
TRBV7-3	-	TRBJ2-3	-	TGTGCCAGCAGCCCCCGGGACGGCTTGGTGGATACGCAGTATTTT	CASSPRDGLVDTQYF
TRBV5-1	-	TRBJ1-2	-	TGCGCCAGCAGCCCCCGACAGGATGATGGCTACACCTTC	CASSPRQDDGYTF
TRBV29-1	-	TRBJ1-1	-	TGCAGCGTCAAGGTCCGGGCTTCTGAAGCTTTCTTT	CSVKVRASEAFF
TRBV11-2	-	TRBJ2-3	-	TGTGCCAGCAGCTTAGTTGGGGGTGGCACAGATACGCAGTATTTT	CASSLVGGGTDTQYF
TRBV19	TRBD1	TRBJ2-7	-	TGTGCCAGTGCCGACAGGGGACGGGAAAGCGAGCAGTACTTC	CASADRGRESEQYF
TRBV29-1	TRBD1	TRBJ2-5	-	TGCAGCGTTAGGACAGGGGGGTACCAAGAGACCCAGTACTTC	CSVRTGGYQETQYF
TRBV6-5	TRBD2	TRBJ2-7	once	TGTGCCAGCAGTCTATCCGGGACTAGCACCTACGAGCAGTACTTC	CASSLSGTSTYEQYF
TRBV11-2	-	TRBJ2-2	-	TGTGCCAGCACGGGCCCTGGCGGATCCAACACCGGGGAGCTGTTTTTT	CASTGPGGSNTGELFF
TRBV6-5	-	TRBJ1-2	-	TGTGCCAGCATCGCCCAACAGGGACACCTCTATGGCTACACCTTC	CASIAQQGHLYGYTF
TRBV7-9	TRBD2	TRBJ2-1	-	TGTGCCAGCAGCACAATTACCCCGTCTAGCGGGGTCTCCTACAATGAGCAGTTCTTC	CASSTITPSSGVSYNEQFF
TRBV6-6	TRBD2	TRBJ2-7	-	TGTGCCAGCAGTTACTCTGCTAGCGGGGACTCCTACGAGCAGTACTTC	CASSYSASGDSYEQYF